This record looks at one T cell receptor beta chain sequence and its context. No antigen is known for it. These data are taken from a study of response to subunit inactivated influenza vaccine. TCRdb redid the calling of the RT-PCR reads with MiXCR, one entry per CDR3 protein. The table records 650,000 to 700,000 distinct CDR3 sequences, roughly 14% of them present only once. Study-wide findings and caveats: Authors suggested few new T cells are recruited by each seasonal influenza vaccination.

The V end was cut by 0 bases, the J end by 7 bases, with 10 bases between. CDR1 SGHRS and CDR2 YFSETQ come from the germline V gene. The CDR3 totals 13 residues. The specimen comprised PBMCs from blood, sampled 11 to 12 days after vaccination. The V and J genes are TRBV5-1 and TRBJ1-2, with a possible D match to TRBD1 (6 bases). This sequence was found in a man over 45 who received an inactivated influenza vaccine. This chain's CDR3 is CASSLAGDSGYTF. The CDR3 DNA follows: TGCGCCAGCAGCTTGGCAGGGGATAGTGGCTACACCTTC. Variable domain in full (rest from reference TRBV5-1 and TRBJ1-2): KAGVTQTPRYLIKTRGQQVTLSCSPISGHRSVSWYQQTPGQGLQFLFEYFSETQRNKGNFPGRFSGRQFSNSRSEMNVSTLELGDSALYLCASSLAGDSGYTFGSGTRLTVV.